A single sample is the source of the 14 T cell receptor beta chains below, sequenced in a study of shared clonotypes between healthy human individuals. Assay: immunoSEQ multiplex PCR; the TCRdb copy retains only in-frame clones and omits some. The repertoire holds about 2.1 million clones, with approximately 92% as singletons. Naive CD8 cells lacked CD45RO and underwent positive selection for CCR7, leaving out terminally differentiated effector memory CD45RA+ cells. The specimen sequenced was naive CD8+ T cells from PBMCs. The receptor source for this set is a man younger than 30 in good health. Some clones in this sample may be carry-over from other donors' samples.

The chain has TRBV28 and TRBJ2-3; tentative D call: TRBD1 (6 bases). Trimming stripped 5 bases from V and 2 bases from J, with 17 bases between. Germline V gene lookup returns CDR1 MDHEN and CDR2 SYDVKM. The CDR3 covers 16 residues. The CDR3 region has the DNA TGTGCCAGCAGTATTAGCACAGGGTGGCCCACAGATACGCAGTATTTT. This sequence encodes CASSISTGWPTDTQYF. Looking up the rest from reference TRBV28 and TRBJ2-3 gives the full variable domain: DVKVTQSSRYLVKRTGEKVFLECVQDMDHENMFWYRQDPGLGLRLIYFSYDVKMKEKGDIPEGYSVSREKKERFSLILESASTNQTSMYLCASSISTGWPTDTQYFGPGTRLTVL.

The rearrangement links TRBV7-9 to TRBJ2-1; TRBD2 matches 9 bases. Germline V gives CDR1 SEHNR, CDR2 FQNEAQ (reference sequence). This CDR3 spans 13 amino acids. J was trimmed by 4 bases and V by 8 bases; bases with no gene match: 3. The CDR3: CASGLAGYNEQFF. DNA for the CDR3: TGTGCCAGCGGGCTAGCGGGGTACAATGAGCAGTTCTTC.

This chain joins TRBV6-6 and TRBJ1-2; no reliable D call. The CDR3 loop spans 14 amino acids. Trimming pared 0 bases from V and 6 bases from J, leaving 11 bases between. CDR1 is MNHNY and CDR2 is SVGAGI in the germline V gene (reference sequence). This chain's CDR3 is CASSYSHGSHGYTF. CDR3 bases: TGTGCCAGCAGTTACTCGCACGGGTCCCATGGCTACACCTTC.

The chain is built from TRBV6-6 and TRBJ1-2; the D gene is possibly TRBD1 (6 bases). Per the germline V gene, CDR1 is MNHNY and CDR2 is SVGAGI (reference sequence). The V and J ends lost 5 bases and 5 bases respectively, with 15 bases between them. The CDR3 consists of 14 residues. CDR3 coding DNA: TGTGCCAGCAGTCTGCTCAGGGGCGGGTATGGCTACACCTTC. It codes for CASSLLRGGYGYTF.

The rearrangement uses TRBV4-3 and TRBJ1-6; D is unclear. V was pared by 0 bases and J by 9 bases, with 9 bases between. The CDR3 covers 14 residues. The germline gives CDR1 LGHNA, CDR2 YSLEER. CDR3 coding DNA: TGCGCCAGCAGCCAAGATCACTTTGGTTCACCCCTCCACTTT. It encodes CASSQDHFGSPLHF.

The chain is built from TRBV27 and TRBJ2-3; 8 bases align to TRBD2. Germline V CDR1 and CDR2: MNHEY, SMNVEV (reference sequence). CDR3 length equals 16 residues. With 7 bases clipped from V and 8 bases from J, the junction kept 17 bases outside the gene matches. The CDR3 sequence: CASNTRGSGKVGTQYF. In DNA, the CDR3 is TGTGCCAGCAATACGAGGGGTAGCGGGAAGGTCGGTACGCAGTATTTT.

The CDR3 coding sequence is TGTGCCAGCAGCCCAAGTGTGGGGAATGAGCAGTTCTTC. This codes for CASSPSVGNEQFF. The chain recombines TRBV7-8 with TRBJ2-1; D not resolved. This CDR3 region has 13 residues. Germline values: CDR1 SGHVS, CDR2 FQNEAQ. Trimming removed 5 bases at V and 7 bases at J, with 12 bases between.

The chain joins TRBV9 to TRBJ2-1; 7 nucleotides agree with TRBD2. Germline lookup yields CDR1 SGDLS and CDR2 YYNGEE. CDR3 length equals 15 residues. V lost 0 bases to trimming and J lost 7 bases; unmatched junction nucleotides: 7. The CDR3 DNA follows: TGTGCCAGCAGCGTAGGCCTATCAGCGGGGAATGAGCAGTTCTTC. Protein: CASSVGLSAGNEQFF. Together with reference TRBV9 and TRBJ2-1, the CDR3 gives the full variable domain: DSGVTQTPKHLITATGQRVTLRCSPRSGDLSVYWYQQSLDQGLQFLIQYYNGEERAKGNILERFSAQQFPDLHSELNLSSLELGDSALYFCASSVGLSAGNEQFFGPGTRLTVL.

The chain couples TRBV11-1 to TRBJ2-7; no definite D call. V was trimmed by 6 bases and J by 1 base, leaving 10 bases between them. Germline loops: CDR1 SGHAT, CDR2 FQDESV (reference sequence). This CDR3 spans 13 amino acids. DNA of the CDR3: TGTGCCAGCAGGGCCAGGCTATCCTACGAGCAGTACTTC. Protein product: CASRARLSYEQYF. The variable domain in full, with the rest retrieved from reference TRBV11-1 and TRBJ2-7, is EAEVAQSPRYKITEKSQAVAFWCDPISGHATLYWYRQILGQGPELLVQFQDESVVDDSQLPKDRFSAERLKGVDSTLKIQPAELGDSAMYLCASRARLSYEQYFGPGTRLTVT.

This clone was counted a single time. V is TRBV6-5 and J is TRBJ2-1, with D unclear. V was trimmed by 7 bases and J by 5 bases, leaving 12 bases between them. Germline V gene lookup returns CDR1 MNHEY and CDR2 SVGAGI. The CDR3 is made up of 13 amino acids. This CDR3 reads CASKYTSDNEQFF. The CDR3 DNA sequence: TGTGCCAGCAAATACACTTCGGACAATGAGCAGTTCTTC.

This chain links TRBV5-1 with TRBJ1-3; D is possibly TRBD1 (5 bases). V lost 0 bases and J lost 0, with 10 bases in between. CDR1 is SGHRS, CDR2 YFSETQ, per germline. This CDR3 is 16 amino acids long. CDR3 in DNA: TGCGCCAGCAGCTTGGAGGCAGGGACCTCTGGAAACACCATATATTTT. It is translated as CASSLEAGTSGNTIYF.

CDR3 sequence reads: CSVPGQGSYNEQFF. CDR3 bases: TGCAGCGTCCCGGGACAGGGCTCCTACAATGAGCAGTTCTTC. The chain carries TRBV29-1 and TRBJ2-1; TRBD1 agrees at 9 bases. This CDR3 has 14 amino acids. Losses at the gene ends were 6 bases for V and 0 bases for J; bases not matched to a gene: 3. Germline V lookup: CDR1 SQVTM, CDR2 ANQGSEA.

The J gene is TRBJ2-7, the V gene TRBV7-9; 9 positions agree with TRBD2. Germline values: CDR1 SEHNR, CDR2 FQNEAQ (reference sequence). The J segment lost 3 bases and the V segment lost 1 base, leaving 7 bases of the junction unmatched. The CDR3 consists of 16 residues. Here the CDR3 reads CASSLDGLASGYEQYF. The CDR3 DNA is TGTGCCAGCAGCTTAGATGGACTAGCGTCAGGCTACGAGCAGTACTTC.

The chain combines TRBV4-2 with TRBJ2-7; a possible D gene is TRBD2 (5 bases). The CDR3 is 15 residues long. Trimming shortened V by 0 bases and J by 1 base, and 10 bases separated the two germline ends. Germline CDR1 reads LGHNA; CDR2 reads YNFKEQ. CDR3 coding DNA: TGTGCCAGCAGCCAAGATGGAGGCTCTTCCTACGAGCAGTACTTC. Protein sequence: CASSQDGGSSYEQYF.